Below, one T cell receptor beta chain is given with its context. What antigen it recognizes has not been identified. The record has no base qualities; no much larger clone is one base away. The library was prepared using PCR. DNA from cultured CD4+ T cells underwent TCR sequencing with the Oncomine TCR Beta short-read assay at the Johns Hopkins FTIC core. Genomic DNA was extracted from the cultured CD4+ T cells with the QIAamp micro DNA kit. Oncomine TCR Beta libraries from cultured CD4+ T cells were pooled using unique dual indexes and sequenced on an Illumina iSeq 100. Per the source publication's procedure: Non-productive sequences were removed, and CDR3s that did not start with C, did not end with F or W, or were shorter than 7 amino acids were discarded. Antigen-specific clonotypes were identified with the MANAFEST web application by comparing peptide-stimulated wells with reference and other culture wells. An FDR below 0.05, an odds ratio above 5, and a productive frequency above 0.1% in at least two of three replicate wells were required for clones to be considered positive. A clonotype counted as cross-reactive if it showed significant expansion both in the SARS-CoV-2 spike wells and in at least one common cold coronavirus spike condition. Levenshtein distances (stringdist) and unrooted phylogenetic trees (ape) in R version 3.6.1 were used to assess CDR3 homology. TCRdb trimmed the raw reads at Q25, called clones with MiXCR and kept productive beta chains. Identical CDR3 protein sequences are pooled into one entry, listed with their most common genes and DNA. The V and J calls and clone size come from TCRdb's table, not from the authors' own analysis. This sample lists 15,000 to 20,000 distinct CDR3 sequences; approximately 50% were detected once. About 18% of the sample comes from the top ten.

What this sample's treatment or condition label stands for: approximately nine-day PBMC culture with coronavirus spike peptide pools or control peptides (ViraFEST assay). To expand antigen-specific T cells with peptide pools and then pick out the expanded clonotypes through TCR sequencing, the study relied on the ViraFEST assay. The absence of prior SARS-CoV-2 infection in healthy vaccine recipients was confirmed by negative nucleocapsid antibody tests before and after vaccination. Each well held 2.2 million or so PBMCs cultured in IMDM containing about 5% human AB serum and approximately 9.4 IU/ml IL-2, with roughly 9.2 ug/ml peptide pools added. Half of the culture medium was replaced with fresh IL-2-containing medium on days 3 and 7. Once the cells had been in culture for approximately 10 days, the EasySep CD4+ T cell isolation kit was used to isolate CD4+ T cells by negative selection. PBMCs were separated from whole blood using Ficoll-Paque Plus gradient centrifugation and then either used fresh or cryopreserved at -140C. Triplicate wells were generally used for each culture condition.

This entry is derived from a study of vaccination and CD4 T cells after COVID-19 (dated by TCRdb to 2021 to 2024). Regarding the study in general: In the convalescent cohort there were six males and four females, among whom were two Hispanic individuals, seven Caucasians, two Asians and one multiracial person. Participants received two doses of either the Pfizer-BioNTech BNT162b2 vaccine (n=8) or the Moderna mRNA-1273 vaccine (n=2). Post-COVID blood samples from convalescent patients were collected a median of about 100 days after diagnosis, with a range of 35 to 161 days. The time from the second vaccine dose to post-vaccine blood sampling had a median of roughly 70 days and ranged from about 12 to 250 days. The cultures were stimulated with overlapping spike peptide pools from SARS-CoV-2 and from the common cold coronaviruses HCoV-NL63, HCoV-OC43 and HCoV-229E. Control cultures used a CEFX viral epitope pool as positive control, an HIV-1 Nef peptide pool as negative control, or no peptide. In around nine COVID-19 convalescent patients and a few infection-naive healthy vaccine recipients, the spike-specific CD4+ TCR repertoire before mRNA vaccination was compared with the repertoire after mRNA vaccination. On the study overall, not on this receptor specifically: Among convalescent patients, a median about 87% of the SARS-CoV-2-reactive clones seen after vaccination appeared only after vaccination, which suggests priming specific to the vaccine. Relatively few convalescent patients were included in the study, and early timepoints after natural infection were not analyzed. In convalescent patients, nearly all vaccine-specific clones (304 of 307) were found to be mono-reactive for SARS-CoV-2 spike rather than cross-reactive with common cold coronaviruses. The median number of SARS-CoV-2-reactive clonotypes rose from 21 after infection to 38 after vaccination, but the change was not significant.

The junction shows trimming of 6 bases on V and 0 bases on J, plus 13 bases between the germline ends. Inclusive of the bounding cysteine and phenylalanine, the CDR3 is 15 residues long. The DNA shown is the 45-base CDR3, in frame from base 1. Looking up the germline V gene yields CDR1 KGHSH and CDR2 LQKENI. Sequenced here: CD4+ T cells from blood, cultured in vitro, sampled before SARS-CoV-2 vaccination. The sequence is built from TRBV18 and TRBJ2-3; no confident D gene assignment can be made. The source is a human donor who received a COVID-19 vaccine. The DNA reads as follows: TGTGCCAGCTCGCCGGGTCAGGCTAGCACAGATACGCAGTATTTT. Its amino acids are CASSPGQASTDTQYF.